The source of this T cell receptor beta chain is a study of blood T cells in healthy people across ages. A second roughly 7 to 12 cycle PCR used barcoded and J-beta primers. Sequencing of every sample gave 3 million or more CDR3-containing paired-end reads. TCRdb itself ran the 5' RACE reads through MiXCR, one entry per CDR3 protein. The table has some 860,000 distinct CDR3 sequences, approximately 60% seen once. Sequenced sample: blood. This clonotype was sampled from a man between 35 and 55 years old in good health.

CDR3 region: CATGTRGVETQYF. In DNA form, the CDR3 reads TGTGCCACCGGGACCCGAGGGGTAGAGACCCAGTACTTC. J is TRBJ2-7 and V is TRBV28, with D tentatively TRBD1 or TRBD2 (5 bases each). The J call is in doubt because the DNA end fits TRBJ2-5 better. The CDR3 sequence is 13 residues long. Germline assignment: CDR1 MDHEN and CDR2 SYDVKM.